This TCR beta chain is drawn from a study of T cells after yellow fever vaccination. This clonotype has a handful of counts. The CDR3 contains 13 residues. V lost 5 bases to trimming and J lost 2 bases, with 9 bases between them. The germline V gene has CDR1 SEHNR and CDR2 FQNEAQ (reference sequence). TCRdb reprocessed the 5' RACE reads with MiXCR, giving one entry per CDR3 protein. The sample shows over 300,000 distinct CDR3 sequences, approximately 7% of them seen only once. This sequence originates from a man aged 18 to 29 who received the YFV17D yellow fever vaccine. The material sequenced was PBMCs, taken around 45 days after the first yellow fever vaccination. The J gene is TRBJ1-2, the V gene TRBV7-9; tentative D call: TRBD1 (5 bases). In DNA form, the CDR3 reads TGTGCCAGCAGCGGGGGGAGAAACTATGGCTACACCTTC. Its translation: CASSGGRNYGYTF. The full variable domain, its missing parts supplied by reference TRBV7-9 and TRBJ1-2, is DTGVSQNPRHKITKRGQNVTFRCDPISEHNRLYWYRQTLGQGPEFLTYFQNEAQLEKSRLLSDRFSAERPKGSFSTLEIQRTEQGDSAMYLCASSGGRNYGYTFGSGTRLTVV.